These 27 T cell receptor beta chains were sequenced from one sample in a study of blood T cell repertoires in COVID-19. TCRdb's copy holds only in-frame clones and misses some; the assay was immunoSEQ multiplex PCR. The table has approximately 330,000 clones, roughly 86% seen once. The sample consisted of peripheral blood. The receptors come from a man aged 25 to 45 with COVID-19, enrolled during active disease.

The CDR3 loop is CASSYLPPYEQYF. In DNA, the CDR3 is TGTGCCAGCAGTTACCTCCCTCCCTACGAGCAGTACTTC. This chain links TRBV6-2 or TRBV6-3 with TRBJ2-7; unclear D gene. The germline V gene encodes CDR1 MNHEY and CDR2 SVGEGT. Trimming pared 2 bases from V and 2 bases from J, leaving 7 bases between. The CDR3 runs to 13 residues.

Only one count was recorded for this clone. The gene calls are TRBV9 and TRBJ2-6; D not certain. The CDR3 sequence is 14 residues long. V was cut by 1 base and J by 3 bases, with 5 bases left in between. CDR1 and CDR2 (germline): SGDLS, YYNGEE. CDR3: CASSVSGGANVLTF. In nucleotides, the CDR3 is TGTGCCAGCAGCGTATCCGGTGGGGCCAACGTCCTGACTTTC.

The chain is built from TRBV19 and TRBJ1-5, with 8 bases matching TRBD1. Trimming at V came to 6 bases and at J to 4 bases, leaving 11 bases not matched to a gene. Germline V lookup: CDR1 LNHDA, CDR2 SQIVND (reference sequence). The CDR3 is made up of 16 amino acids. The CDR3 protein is CASRPYRQGMNQPQHF. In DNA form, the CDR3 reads TGTGCCAGTAGACCATATCGACAGGGGATGAATCAGCCCCAGCATTTT.

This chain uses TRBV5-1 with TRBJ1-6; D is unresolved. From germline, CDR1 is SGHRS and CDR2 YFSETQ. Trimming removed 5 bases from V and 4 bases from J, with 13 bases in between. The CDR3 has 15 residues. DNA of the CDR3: TGCGCCAGCAGTCTAAACACAGTTTATAATTCACCCCTCCACTTT. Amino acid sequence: CASSLNTVYNSPLHF.

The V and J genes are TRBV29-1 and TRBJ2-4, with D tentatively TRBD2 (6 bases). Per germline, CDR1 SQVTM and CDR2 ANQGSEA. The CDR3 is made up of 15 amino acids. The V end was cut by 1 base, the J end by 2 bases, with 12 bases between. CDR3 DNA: TGCAGCGTTGAAGGGAGGCGGGGCTCCAAAAACATTCAGTACTTC. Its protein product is CSVEGRRGSKNIQYF.

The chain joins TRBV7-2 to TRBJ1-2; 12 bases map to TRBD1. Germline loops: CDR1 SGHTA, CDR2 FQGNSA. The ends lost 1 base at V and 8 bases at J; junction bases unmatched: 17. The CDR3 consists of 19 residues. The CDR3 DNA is TGTGCCAGCAGCTTAGAAGGGCAAGGGACAGGGGGCGCCCCAACGGGCTACACCTTC. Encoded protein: CASSLEGQGTGGAPTGYTF.

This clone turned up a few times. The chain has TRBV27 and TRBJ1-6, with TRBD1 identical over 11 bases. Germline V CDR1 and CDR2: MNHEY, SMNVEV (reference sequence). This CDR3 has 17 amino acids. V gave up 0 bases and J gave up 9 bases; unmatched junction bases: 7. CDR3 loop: CASSLSLTGTGGSPLHF. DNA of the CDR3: TGTGCCAGCAGTTTATCCCTGACCGGGACAGGGGGTTCACCCCTCCACTTT.

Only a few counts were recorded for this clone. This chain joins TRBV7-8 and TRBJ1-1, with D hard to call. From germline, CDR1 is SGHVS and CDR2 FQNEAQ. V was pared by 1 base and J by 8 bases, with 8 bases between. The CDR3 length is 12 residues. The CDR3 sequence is CASSLGAREAFF. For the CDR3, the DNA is TGTGCCAGCAGCTTAGGAGCGAGGGAAGCTTTCTTT.

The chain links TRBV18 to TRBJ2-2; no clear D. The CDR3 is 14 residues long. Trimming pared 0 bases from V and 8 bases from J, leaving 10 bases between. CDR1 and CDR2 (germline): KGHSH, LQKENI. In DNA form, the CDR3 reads TGTGCCAGCTCACCACCAATACAGTCGGGGGAGCTGTTTTTT. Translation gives CASSPPIQSGELFF.

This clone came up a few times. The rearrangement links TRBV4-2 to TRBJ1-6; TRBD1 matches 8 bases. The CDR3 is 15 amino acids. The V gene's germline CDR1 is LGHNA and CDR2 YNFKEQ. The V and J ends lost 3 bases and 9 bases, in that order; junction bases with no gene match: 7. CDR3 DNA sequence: TGTGCCAGCAGCCAGGCAGGGGGCGAGGTTTCACCCCTCCACTTT. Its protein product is CASSQAGGEVSPLHF.

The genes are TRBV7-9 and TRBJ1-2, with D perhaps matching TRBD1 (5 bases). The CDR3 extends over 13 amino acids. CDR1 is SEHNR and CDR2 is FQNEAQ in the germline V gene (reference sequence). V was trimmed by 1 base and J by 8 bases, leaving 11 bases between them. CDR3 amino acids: CASSLGGVPGYTF. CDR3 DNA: TGTGCCAGCAGCTTAGGGGGGGTCCCGGGCTACACCTTC.

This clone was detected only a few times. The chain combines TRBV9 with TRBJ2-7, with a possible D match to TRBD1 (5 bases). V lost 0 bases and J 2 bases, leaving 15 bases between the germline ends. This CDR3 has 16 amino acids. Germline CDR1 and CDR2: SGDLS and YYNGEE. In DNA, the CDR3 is TGTGCCAGCAGCGTAGCTACCGACAGCCTAACCTACGAGCAGTACTTC. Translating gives CASSVATDSLTYEQYF.

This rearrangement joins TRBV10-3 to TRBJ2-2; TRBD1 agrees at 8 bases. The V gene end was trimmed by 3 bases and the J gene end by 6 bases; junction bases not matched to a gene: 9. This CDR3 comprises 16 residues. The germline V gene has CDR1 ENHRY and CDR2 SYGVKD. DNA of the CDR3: TGTGCCATCAGTGAATTAGGACAGGGTCATTCCGGGGAGCTGTTTTTT. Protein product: CAISELGQGHSGELFF.

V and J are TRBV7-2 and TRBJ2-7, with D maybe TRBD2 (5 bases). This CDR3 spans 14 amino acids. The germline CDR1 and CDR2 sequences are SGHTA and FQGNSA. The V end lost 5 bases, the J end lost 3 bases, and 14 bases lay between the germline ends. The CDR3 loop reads CASSAGLEFYEQYF. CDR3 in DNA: TGTGCCAGCAGCGCCGGACTGGAGTTCTACGAGCAGTACTTC.

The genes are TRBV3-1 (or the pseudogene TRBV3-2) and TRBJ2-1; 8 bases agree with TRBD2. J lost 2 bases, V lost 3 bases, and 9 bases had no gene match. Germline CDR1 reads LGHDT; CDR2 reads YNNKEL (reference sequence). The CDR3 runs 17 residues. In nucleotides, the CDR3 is TGTGCCAGCAGCCATAGCGAACTAGCGGTGACCTACAATGAGCAGTTCTTC. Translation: CASSHSELAVTYNEQFF.

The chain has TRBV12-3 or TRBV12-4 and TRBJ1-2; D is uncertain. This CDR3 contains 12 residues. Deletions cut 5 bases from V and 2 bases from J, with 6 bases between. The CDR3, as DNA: TGTGCCAGCAGTACTTACAACTATGGCTACACCTTC. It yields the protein CASSTYNYGYTF.

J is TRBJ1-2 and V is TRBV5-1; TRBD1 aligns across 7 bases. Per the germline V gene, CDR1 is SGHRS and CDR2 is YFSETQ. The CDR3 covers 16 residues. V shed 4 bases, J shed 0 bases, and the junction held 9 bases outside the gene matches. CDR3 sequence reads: CASSTGQVRANYGYTF. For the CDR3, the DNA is TGCGCCAGCAGCACCGGACAGGTTAGGGCTAACTATGGCTACACCTTC.

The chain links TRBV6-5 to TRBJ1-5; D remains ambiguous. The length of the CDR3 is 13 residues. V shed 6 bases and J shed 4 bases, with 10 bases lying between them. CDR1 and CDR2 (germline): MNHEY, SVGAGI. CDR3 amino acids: CASSLVWNQPQHF. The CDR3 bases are TGTGCCAGCAGCCTAGTGTGGAATCAGCCCCAGCATTTT.

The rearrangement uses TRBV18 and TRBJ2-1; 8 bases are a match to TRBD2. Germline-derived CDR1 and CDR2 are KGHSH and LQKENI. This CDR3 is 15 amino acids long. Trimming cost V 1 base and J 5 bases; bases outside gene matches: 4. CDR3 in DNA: TGTGCCAGCTCACCACGCGGGGGGCACGACAATGAGCAGTTCTTC. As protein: CASSPRGGHDNEQFF.

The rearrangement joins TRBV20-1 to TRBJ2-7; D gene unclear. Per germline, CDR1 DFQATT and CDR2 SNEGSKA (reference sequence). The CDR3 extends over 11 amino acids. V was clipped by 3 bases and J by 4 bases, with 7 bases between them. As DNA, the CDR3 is TGCAGTGCTAGGGGCCCTTACGAGCAGTACTTC. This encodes CSARGPYEQYF.

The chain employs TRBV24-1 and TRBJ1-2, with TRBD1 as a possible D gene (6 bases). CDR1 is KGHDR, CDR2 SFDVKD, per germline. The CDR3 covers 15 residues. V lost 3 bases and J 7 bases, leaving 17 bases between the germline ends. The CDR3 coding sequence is TGTGCCACCAGTGATCCAGGACTCGGACAGTTTGGCTACACCTTC. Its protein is CATSDPGLGQFGYTF.

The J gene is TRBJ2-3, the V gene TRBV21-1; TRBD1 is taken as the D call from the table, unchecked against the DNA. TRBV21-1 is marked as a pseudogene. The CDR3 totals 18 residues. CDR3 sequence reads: CASSKFPPGRGAVDTQYF. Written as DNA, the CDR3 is TGTGCCAGCAGCAAATTCCCCCCGGGTAGGGGTGCGGTAGATACGCAGTATTTT.

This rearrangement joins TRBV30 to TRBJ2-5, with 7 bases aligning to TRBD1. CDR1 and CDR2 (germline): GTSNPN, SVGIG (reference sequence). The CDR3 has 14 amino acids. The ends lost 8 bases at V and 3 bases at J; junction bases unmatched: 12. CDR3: CAGGQRRTKETQYF. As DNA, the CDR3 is TGTGCCGGGGGACAGCGGAGAACTAAAGAGACCCAGTACTTC.

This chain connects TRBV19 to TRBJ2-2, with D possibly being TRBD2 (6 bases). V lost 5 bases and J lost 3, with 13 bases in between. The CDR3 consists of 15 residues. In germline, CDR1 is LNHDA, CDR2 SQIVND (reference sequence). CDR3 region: CASSSLRRDTGELFF. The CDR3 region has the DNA TGTGCCAGTAGTTCTCTTAGGAGGGACACCGGGGAGCTGTTTTTT.

This chain's CDR3 is CASSYGGGGGYEQYF. As DNA, the CDR3 is TGTGCCAGCAGTTACGGTGGCGGGGGAGGCTACGAGCAGTACTTC. The chain joins TRBV6-5 to TRBJ2-7; 7 bases fit TRBD2. CDR1 is MNHEY and CDR2 is SVGAGI in the germline V gene. This CDR3 contains 15 residues. V gave up 2 bases and J gave up 3 bases; unmatched junction bases: 7.

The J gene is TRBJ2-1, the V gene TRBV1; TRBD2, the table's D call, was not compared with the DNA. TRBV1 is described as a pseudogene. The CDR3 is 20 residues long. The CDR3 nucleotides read TGCACCAGCAGCCCACCCAAGACTAGCGGGGTCAACGTAACGTACAATGAGCAGTTCTTC. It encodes CTSSPPKTSGVNVTYNEQFF.

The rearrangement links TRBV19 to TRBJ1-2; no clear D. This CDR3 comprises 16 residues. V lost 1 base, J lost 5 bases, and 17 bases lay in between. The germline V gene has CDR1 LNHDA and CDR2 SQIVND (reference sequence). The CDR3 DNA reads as TGTGCCAGTAGTATAGGGCGCAGGTCCGGTGTGTATGGCTACACCTTC. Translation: CASSIGRRSGVYGYTF.